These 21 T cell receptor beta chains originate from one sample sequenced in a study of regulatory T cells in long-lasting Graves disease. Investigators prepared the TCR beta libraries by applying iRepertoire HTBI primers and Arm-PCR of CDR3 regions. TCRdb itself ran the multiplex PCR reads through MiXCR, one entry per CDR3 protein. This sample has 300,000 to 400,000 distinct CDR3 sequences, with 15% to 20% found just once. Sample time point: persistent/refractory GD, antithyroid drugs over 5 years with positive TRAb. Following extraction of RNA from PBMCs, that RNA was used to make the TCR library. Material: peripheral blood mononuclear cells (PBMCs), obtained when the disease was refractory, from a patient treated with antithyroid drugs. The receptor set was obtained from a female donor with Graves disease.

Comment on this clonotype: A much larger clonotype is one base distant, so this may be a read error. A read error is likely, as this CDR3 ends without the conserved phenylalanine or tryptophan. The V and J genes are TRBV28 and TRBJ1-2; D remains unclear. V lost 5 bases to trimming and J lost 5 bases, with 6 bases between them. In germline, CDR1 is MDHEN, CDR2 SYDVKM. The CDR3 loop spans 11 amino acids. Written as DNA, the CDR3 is TGTGCCAGCAGTCACATTTATGGCTACACCTCC. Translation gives CASSHIYGYTS.

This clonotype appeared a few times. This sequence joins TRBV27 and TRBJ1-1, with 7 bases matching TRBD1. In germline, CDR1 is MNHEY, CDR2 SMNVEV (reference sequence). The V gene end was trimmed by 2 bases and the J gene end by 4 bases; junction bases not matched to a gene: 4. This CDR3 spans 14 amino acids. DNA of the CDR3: TGTGCCAGCAGTTTAGCCGGGGACAGCACTGAAGCTTTCTTT. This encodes CASSLAGDSTEAFF.

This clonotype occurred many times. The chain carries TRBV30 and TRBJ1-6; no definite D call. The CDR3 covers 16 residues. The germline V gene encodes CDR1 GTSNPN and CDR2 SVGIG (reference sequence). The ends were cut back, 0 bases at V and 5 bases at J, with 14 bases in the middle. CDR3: CAWSVRGVGNNSPLHF. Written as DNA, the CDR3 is TGTGCCTGGAGTGTGCGTGGGGTGGGCAATAATTCACCCCTCCACTTT.

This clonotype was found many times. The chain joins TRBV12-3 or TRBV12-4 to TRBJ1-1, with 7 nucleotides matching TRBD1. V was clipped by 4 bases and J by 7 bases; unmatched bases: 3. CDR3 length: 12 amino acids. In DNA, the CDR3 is TGTGCCAGCAGTTGGGACAGTTTTGAAGCTTTCTTT. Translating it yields CASSWDSFEAFF.

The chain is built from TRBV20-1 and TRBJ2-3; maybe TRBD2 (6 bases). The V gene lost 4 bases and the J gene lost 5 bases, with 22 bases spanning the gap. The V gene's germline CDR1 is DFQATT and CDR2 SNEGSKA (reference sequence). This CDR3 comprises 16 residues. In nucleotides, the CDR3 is TGCAGTGCTAACCCCCACTTCGGCGGGGAGAGAGATACGCAGTATTTT. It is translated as CSANPHFGGERDTQYF.

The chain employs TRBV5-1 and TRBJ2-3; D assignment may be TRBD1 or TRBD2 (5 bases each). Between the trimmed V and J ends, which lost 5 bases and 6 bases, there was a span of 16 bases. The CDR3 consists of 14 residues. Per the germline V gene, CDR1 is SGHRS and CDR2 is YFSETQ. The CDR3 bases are TGCGCCAGCAGAAGGGCTCGGGGCGAGGATACGCAGTATTTT. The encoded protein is CASRRARGEDTQYF.

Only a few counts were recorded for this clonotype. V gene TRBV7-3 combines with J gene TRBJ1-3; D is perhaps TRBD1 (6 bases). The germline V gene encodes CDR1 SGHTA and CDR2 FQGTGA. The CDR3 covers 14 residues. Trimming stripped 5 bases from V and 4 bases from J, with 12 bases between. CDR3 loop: CASSPTGAGNTIYF. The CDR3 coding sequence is TGTGCCAGCAGCCCAACGGGGGCAGGAAACACCATATATTTT.

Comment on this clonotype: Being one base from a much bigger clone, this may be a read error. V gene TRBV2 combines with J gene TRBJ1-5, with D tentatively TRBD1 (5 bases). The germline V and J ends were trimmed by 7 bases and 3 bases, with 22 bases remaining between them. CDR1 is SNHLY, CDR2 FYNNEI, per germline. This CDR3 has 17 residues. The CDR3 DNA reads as TGTGCCAGCACCGGGGCAGGGCCCTTCCGGAACAATCAGCCCCAGCATTTT. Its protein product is CASTGAGPFRNNQPQHF.

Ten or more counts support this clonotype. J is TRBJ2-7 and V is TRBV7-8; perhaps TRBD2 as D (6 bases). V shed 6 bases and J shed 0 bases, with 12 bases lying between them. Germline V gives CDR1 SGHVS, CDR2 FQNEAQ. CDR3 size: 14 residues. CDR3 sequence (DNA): TGTGCCAGCAGTTATGGAGGGAGCTCCTACGAGCAGTACTTC. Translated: CASSYGGSSYEQYF.

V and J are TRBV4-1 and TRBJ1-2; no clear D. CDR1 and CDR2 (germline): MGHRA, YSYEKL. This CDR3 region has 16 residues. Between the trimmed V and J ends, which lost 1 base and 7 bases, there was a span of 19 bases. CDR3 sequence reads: CASSQVESLVAGGYTF. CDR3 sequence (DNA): TGCGCCAGCAGCCAAGTGGAGAGCCTGGTCGCGGGTGGCTACACCTTC.

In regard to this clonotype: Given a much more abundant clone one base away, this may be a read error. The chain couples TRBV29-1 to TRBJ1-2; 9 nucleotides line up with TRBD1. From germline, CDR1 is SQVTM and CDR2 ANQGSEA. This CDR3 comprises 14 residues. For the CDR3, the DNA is TGCAGCGTTGATGGGGGACAGGGTAACTATGGCCACACCTTC. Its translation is CSVDGGQGNYGHTF.

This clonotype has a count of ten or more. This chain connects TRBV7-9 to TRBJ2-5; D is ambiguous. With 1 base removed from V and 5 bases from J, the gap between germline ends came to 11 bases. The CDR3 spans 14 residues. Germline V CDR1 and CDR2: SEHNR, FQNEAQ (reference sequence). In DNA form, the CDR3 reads TGTGCCAGCAGCTTAGGGACCTTCGGGGAGACCCAGTACTTC. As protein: CASSLGTFGETQYF.

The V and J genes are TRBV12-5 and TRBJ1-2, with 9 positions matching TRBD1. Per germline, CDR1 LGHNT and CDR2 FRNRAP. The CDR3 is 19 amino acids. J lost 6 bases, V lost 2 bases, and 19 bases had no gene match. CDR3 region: CASGLLAPQQGAVMDGYTF. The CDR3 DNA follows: TGTGCTAGTGGTTTGCTCGCCCCTCAACAGGGGGCTGTTATGGATGGCTACACCTTC.

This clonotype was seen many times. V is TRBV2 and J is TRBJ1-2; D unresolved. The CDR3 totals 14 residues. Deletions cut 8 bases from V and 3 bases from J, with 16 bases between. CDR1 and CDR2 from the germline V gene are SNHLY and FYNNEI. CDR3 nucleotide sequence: TGTGCCAGCCAGAAGGGCAGATGGGACTATGGCTACACCTTC. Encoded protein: CASQKGRWDYGYTF.

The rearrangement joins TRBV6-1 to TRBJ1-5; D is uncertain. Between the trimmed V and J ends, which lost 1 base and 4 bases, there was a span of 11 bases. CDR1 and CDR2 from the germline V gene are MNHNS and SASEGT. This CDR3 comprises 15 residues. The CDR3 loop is CASSEGMGWNQPQHF. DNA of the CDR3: TGTGCCAGCAGTGAAGGTATGGGCTGGAATCAGCCCCAGCATTTT.

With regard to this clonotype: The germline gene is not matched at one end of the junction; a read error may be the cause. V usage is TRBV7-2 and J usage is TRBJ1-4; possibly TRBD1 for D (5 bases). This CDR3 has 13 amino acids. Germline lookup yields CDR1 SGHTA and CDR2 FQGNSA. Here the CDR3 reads CAGSPTGREKLFF. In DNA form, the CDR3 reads TGTGCCGGCAGCCCCACGGGCAGGGAGAAACTGTTTTTT.

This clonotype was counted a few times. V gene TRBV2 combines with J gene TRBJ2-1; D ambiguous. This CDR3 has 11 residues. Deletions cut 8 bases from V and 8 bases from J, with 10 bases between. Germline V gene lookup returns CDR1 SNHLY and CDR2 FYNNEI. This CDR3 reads CASSKGHEQFF. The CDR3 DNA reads TGTGCCAGCTCCAAGGGCCATGAGCAGTTCTTC.

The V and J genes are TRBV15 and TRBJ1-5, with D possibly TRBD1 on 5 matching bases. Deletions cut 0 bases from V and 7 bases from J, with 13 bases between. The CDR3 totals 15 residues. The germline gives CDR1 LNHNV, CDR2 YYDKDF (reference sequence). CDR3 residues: CATSREGPPAQPQHF. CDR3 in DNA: TGTGCCACCAGCAGAGAGGGGCCCCCGGCCCAGCCCCAGCATTTT.

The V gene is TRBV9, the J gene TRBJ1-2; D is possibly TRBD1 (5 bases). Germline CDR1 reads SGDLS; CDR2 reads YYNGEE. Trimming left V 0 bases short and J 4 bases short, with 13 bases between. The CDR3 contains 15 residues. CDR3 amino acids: CASSVGQGGVYGYTF. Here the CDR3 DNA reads TGTGCCAGCAGCGTAGGGCAGGGAGGGGTCTATGGCTACACCTTC.

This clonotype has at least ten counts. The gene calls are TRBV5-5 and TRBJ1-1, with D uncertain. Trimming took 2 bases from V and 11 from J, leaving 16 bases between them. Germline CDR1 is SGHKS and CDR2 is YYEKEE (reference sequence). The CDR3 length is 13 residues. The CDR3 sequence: CASSFGRARGAFF. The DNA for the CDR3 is TGTGCCAGCAGCTTTGGTAGGGCCCGTGGGGCTTTCTTT.

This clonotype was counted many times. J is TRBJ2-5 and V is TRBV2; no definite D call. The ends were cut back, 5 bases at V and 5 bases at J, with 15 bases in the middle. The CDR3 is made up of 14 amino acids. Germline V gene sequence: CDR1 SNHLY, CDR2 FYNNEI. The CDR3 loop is CASSSRASWETQYF. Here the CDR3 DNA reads TGTGCCAGCAGTTCTAGGGCATCCTGGGAGACCCAGTACTTC.